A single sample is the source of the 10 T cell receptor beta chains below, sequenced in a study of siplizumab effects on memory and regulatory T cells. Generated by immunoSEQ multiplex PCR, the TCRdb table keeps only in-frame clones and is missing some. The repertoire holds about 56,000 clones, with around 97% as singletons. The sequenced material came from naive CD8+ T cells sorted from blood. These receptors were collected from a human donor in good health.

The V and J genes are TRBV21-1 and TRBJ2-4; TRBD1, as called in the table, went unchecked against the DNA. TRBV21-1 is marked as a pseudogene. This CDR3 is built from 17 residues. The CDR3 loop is CASSLLSGQQYKNIQYF. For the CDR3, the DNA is TGTGCCAGCAGCCTACTATCGGGACAGCAATACAAAAACATTCAGTACTTC.

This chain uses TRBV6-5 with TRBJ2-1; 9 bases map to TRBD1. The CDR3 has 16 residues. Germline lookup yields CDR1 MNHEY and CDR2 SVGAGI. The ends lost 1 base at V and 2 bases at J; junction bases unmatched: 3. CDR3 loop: CASSYLDRGAYNEQFF. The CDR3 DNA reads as TGTGCCAGCAGTTACTTGGACAGGGGAGCCTACAATGAGCAGTTCTTC.

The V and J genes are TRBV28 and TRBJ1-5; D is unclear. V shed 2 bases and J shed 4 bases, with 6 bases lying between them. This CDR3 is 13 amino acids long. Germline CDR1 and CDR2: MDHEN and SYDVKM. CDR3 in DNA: TGTGCCAGCAGTTTAATAGAAAATCAGCCCCAGCATTTT. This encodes CASSLIENQPQHF.

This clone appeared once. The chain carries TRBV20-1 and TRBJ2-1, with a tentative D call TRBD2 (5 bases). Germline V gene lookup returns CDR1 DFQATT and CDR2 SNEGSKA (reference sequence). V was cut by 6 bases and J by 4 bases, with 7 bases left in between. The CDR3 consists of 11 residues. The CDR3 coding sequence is TGCAGTGCGAGGGATTACAATGAGCAGTTCTTC. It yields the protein CSARDYNEQFF.

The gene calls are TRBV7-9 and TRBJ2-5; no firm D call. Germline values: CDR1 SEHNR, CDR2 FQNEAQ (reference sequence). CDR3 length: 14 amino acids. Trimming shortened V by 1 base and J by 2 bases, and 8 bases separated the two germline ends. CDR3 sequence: CASSLDSLQETQYF. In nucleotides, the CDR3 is TGTGCCAGCAGCTTAGATTCATTGCAAGAGACCCAGTACTTC.

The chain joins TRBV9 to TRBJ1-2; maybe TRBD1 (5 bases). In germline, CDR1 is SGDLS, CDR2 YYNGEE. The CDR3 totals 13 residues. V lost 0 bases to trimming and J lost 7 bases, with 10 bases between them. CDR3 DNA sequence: TGTGCCAGCAGCGTAGGGGGCTCTCTTGGCTACACCTTC. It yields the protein CASSVGGSLGYTF.

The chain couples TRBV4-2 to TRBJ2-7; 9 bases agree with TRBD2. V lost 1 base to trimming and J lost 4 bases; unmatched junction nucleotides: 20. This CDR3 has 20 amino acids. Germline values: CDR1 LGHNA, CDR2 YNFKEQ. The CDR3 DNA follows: TGTGCCAGCAGCCAAGGGAGACCGGGTCCTAAAGGGAGCGGGAGGTACGAGCAGTACTTC. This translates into CASSQGRPGPKGSGRYEQYF.

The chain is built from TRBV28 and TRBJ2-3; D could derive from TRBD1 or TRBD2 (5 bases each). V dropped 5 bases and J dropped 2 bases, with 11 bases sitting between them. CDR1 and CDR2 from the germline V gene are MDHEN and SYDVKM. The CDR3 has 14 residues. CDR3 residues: CASSLEGHTDTQYF. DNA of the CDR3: TGTGCCAGCAGTCTAGAGGGGCACACAGATACGCAGTATTTT.

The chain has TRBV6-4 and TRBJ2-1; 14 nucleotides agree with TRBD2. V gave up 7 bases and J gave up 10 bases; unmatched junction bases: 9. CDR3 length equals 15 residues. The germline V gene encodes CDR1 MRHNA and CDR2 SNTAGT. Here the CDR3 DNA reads TGTGCCAGCACCGGACTAGCGGGAGGAGTACGAGAGCAGTTCTTC. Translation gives CASTGLAGGVREQFF.

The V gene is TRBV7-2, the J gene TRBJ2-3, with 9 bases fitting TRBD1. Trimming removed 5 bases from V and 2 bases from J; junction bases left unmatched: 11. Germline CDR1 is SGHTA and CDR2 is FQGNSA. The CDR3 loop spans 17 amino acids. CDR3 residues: CASSINLDRGHTDTQYF. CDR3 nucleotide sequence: TGTGCCAGCAGCATAAACCTGGACAGGGGACACACAGATACGCAGTATTTT.